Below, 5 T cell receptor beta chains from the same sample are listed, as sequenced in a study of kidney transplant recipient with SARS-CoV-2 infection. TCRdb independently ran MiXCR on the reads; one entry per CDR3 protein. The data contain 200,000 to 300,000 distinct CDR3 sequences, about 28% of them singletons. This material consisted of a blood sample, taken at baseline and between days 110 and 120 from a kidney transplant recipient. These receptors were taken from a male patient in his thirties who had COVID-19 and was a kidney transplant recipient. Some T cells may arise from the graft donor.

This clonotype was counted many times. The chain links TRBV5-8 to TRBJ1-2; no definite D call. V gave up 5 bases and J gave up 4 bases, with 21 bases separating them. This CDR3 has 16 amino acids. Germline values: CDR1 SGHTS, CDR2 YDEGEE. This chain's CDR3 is CASRTGHPRKTYGYTF. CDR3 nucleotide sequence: TGTGCCAGCAGAACGGGTCATCCACGAAAGACCTATGGCTACACCTTC.

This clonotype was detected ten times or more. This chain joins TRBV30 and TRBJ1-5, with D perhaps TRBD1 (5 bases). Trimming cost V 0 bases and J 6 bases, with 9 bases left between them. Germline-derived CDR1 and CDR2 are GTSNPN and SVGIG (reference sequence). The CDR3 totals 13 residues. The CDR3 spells CAWSVAGPQPQHF. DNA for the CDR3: TGTGCCTGGAGTGTAGCAGGGCCTCAGCCCCAGCATTTT.

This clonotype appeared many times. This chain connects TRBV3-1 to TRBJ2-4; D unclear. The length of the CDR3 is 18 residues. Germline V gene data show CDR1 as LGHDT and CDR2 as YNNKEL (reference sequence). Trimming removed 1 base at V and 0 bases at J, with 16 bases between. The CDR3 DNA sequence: TGTGCCAGCAGCCAAGGATCGGTCGTTTCACTAGCCAAAAACATTCAGTACTTC. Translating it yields CASSQGSVVSLAKNIQYF. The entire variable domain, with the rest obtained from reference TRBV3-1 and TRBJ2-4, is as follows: DTAVSQTPKYLVTQMGNDKSIKCEQNLGHDTMYWYKQDSKKFLKIMFSYNNKELIINETVPNRFSPKSPDKAHLNLHINSLELGDSAVYFCASSQGSVVSLAKNIQYFGAGTRLSVL.

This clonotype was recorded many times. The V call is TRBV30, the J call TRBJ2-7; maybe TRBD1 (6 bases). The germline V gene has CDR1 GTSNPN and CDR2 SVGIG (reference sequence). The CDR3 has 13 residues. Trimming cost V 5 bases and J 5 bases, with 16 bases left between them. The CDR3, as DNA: TGTGCCTGGGAGCCCACAGGGTTCCACGAGCAGTACTTC. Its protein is CAWEPTGFHEQYF.

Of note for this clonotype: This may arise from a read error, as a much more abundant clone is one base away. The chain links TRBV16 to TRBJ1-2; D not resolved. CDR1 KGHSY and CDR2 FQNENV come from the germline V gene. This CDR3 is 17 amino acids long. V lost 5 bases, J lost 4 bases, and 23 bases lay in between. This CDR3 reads CASSEEKVVRKTYGYTF. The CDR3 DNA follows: TGTGCCAGCAGCGAAGAAAAGGTCGTTAGAAAGACCTATGGCTACACCTTC.